The 22 T cell receptor beta chains below were found in one sample sequenced in a study of vaccination and CD4 T cells after COVID-19. Treatment given: roughly 10-day PBMC culture with coronavirus spike peptide pools or control peptides (ViraFEST assay). Sequenced with the Oncomine TCR Beta short-read assay was DNA taken from cultured CD4+ T cells. TCRdb independently ran MiXCR on the PCR reads; one entry per CDR3 protein. The sample includes roughly 15,000 distinct CDR3 sequences, 51% seen only once; the top ten take roughly a tenth. No antigen is known for these receptors. The sample consisted of CD4+ T cells from blood, cultured in vitro. All receptors come from a human donor who had recovered from COVID-19.

This clonotype was seen a handful of times. This chain connects TRBV6-1 to TRBJ2-2; no clear D gene. The V end lost 5 bases, the J end lost 4 bases, and 2 bases lay between the germline ends. This CDR3 spans 11 amino acids. Germline lookup yields CDR1 MNHNS and CDR2 SASEGT. CDR3 residues: CASSSTGELFF. CDR3 coding DNA: TGTGCCAGCAGTAGCACCGGGGAGCTGTTTTTT.

J is TRBJ2-1 and V is TRBV24-1; D may be TRBD1 (6 bases). Trimming removed 12 bases from V and 0 bases from J, with 14 bases in between. The CDR3 covers 14 residues. Germline values: CDR1 KGHDR, CDR2 SFDVKD. The CDR3 DNA sequence: TGTGCCTCCAACAGGGCCAGCTCCTACAATGAGCAGTTCTTC. Its protein product is CASNRASSYNEQFF.

CDR3 sequence: CASSHSLAGPTDTQYF. In DNA form, the CDR3 reads TGTGCCAGCAGCCACTCACTAGCGGGGCCCACAGATACGCAGTATTTT. The gene calls are TRBV7-2 and TRBJ2-3; 10 bases are shared with TRBD2. The germline V gene has CDR1 SGHTA and CDR2 FQGNSA. Germline trimming cut 5 bases from V and 2 bases from J; bases unmatched to any gene: 7. The CDR3 length is 16 residues. The full variable domain, rest sourced from reference TRBV7-2 and TRBJ2-3, is GAGVSQSPSNKVTEKGKDVELRCDPISGHTALYWYRQSLGQGLEFLIYFQGNSAPDKSGLPSDRFSAERTGGSVSTLTIQRTQQEDSAVYLCASSHSLAGPTDTQYFGPGTRLTVL.

There are a few counts of this clonotype. One end of the junction varies from germline; a read error may be responsible. This chain joins TRBV3-1 and TRBJ2-5, with D perhaps TRBD2 (5 bases). The CDR3 totals 14 residues. Germline V gives CDR1 LGHDT, CDR2 YNNKEL (reference sequence). The CDR3 DNA is TGTGCCAGCAGCCAAGAACCTAGCCAAGGGACCCAGTACTTC. Translation: CASSQEPSQGTQYF.

The V and J genes are TRBV11-2 and TRBJ2-7; 10 positions match TRBD1. This CDR3 is built from 15 residues. Germline assignment: CDR1 SGHAT and CDR2 FQNNGV. V trimming: 5 bases; J trimming: 3 bases; junction bases outside the gene matches: 7. CDR3 region: CASSLTGGFYYEQYF. Here the CDR3 DNA reads TGTGCCAGCAGCCTGACAGGGGGCTTTTACTACGAGCAGTACTTC.

V and J are TRBV20-1 and TRBJ2-3; the D gene is possibly TRBD2 (6 bases). This CDR3 has 13 amino acids. Germline V gene data show CDR1 as DFQATT and CDR2 as SNEGSKA (reference sequence). CDR3 bases: TGCGGGGGACTGTTGGTGACCACAGATACGCAGTATTTT. It translates to CGGLLVTTDTQYF.

This clonotype was observed once. The junction differs from germline at one of its ends, possibly a read error. This chain links TRBV7-6 with TRBJ2-7, with 8 bases fitting TRBD1. Germline V gene data show CDR1 as SGHVS and CDR2 as FNYEAQ. This CDR3 comprises 23 residues. The CDR3 nucleotides read TGTGCTAGCAGCAACGAGCAGGGGGCGAAACTTCAAGCGGCTACACAAAGCTCCTACGAGCAGTACTTC. It is translated as CASSNEQGAKLQAATQSSYEQYF.

The CDR3 sequence: CASRGLAAGELFF. Written as DNA, the CDR3 is TGTGCCAGCCGCGGACTAGCGGCCGGGGAGCTGTTTTTT. The genes are TRBV7-9 and TRBJ2-2, with 10 nucleotides matching TRBD2. The length of the CDR3 is 13 residues. J lost 6 bases, V lost 8 bases, and 3 bases had no gene match. Germline V lookup: CDR1 SEHNR, CDR2 FQNEAQ (reference sequence).

The chain links TRBV20-1 to TRBJ2-3, with TRBD2 identical over 15 bases. The CDR3 runs to 16 residues. The ends lost 3 bases at V and 2 bases at J; junction bases unmatched: 3. Germline lookup yields CDR1 DFQATT and CDR2 SNEGSKA (reference sequence). CDR3 residues: CSARGLAGGYTDTQYF. For the CDR3, the DNA is TGCAGTGCTAGGGGACTAGCGGGAGGTTACACAGATACGCAGTATTTT.

V usage is TRBV7-9 and J usage is TRBJ2-2, with TRBD2 matching over 8 bases. Trimming took 3 bases from V and 6 from J; bases not matched to a gene: 12. The CDR3 contains 17 residues. Germline lookup yields CDR1 SEHNR and CDR2 FQNEAQ (reference sequence). Here the CDR3 DNA reads TGTGCCAGCAGCTTCAGCGGGGGCGGGGTACGAGCCGGGGAGCTGTTTTTT. Translated: CASSFSGGGVRAGELFF.

This clonotype came up a few times. V is TRBV7-9 and J is TRBJ1-3, with no clear D. Germline V lookup: CDR1 SEHNR, CDR2 FQNEAQ (reference sequence). The CDR3 extends over 16 amino acids. Between the trimmed V and J ends, which lost 4 bases and 0 bases, there was a span of 13 bases. CDR3 protein: CASSSARFSSGNTIYF. CDR3 in DNA: TGTGCCAGCAGCTCCGCTAGGTTCTCCTCTGGAAACACCATATATTTT. Together with reference TRBV7-9 and TRBJ1-3, the CDR3 gives the full variable domain: DTGVSQNPRHKITKRGQNVTFRCDPISEHNRLYWYRQTLGQGPEFLTYFQNEAQLEKSRLLSDRFSAERPKGSFSTLEIQRTEQGDSAMYLCASSSARFSSGNTIYFGEGSWLTVV.

This chain uses TRBV6-4 with TRBJ2-3, with D unresolved. CDR1 MRHNA and CDR2 SNTAGT come from the germline V gene. The CDR3 spans 14 residues. Trimming pared 0 bases from V and 0 bases from J, leaving 4 bases between. The CDR3 protein is CASSDSDSTDTQYF. CDR3 nucleotide sequence: TGTGCCAGCAGTGACTCGGACAGCACAGATACGCAGTATTTT.

This chain uses TRBV19 with TRBJ2-2; tentative D call: TRBD2 (6 bases). This CDR3 contains 12 residues. The V end lost 9 bases, the J end lost 6 bases, and 11 bases lay between the germline ends. Germline V gene sequence: CDR1 LNHDA, CDR2 SQIVND (reference sequence). CDR3 region: CASERRAGELFF. CDR3 in DNA: TGTGCCAGCGAGCGGAGGGCCGGGGAGCTGTTTTTT.

J is TRBJ2-2 and V is TRBV28; a possible D gene is TRBD2 (5 bases). In germline, CDR1 is MDHEN, CDR2 SYDVKM. This CDR3 region has 14 residues. Between the trimmed V and J ends, which lost 11 bases and 6 bases, there was a span of 19 bases. In DNA, the CDR3 is TGTGCCGCGAAAGGACCCGGGGTACCCGGGGAGCTGTTTTTT. Translation: CAAKGPGVPGELFF.

This chain uses TRBV20-1 with TRBJ1-1; D uncertain. CDR3 length: 14 amino acids. Trimming pared 3 bases from V and 0 bases from J, leaving 11 bases between. From germline, CDR1 is DFQATT and CDR2 SNEGSKA (reference sequence). CDR3 amino acids: CSARKGSLNTEAFF. CDR3 in DNA: TGCAGTGCTAGGAAGGGCAGCCTGAACACTGAAGCTTTCTTT.

This clonotype showed up just a few times. The J gene is TRBJ2-7, the V gene TRBV21-1; the table's D call TRBD1 went unverified against the DNA. TRBV21-1 is assigned pseudogene status. CDR3 length: 14 amino acids. For the CDR3, the DNA is TGTGCCAGCAGCAAAGGGCAGGGGGGGTACGAGCAGTACTTC. Protein: CASSKGQGGYEQYF.

This rearrangement joins TRBV6-5 to TRBJ1-5, with D possibly TRBD1 on 5 matching bases. Germline loops: CDR1 MNHEY, CDR2 SVGAGI. V was pared by 2 bases and J by 15 bases, with 17 bases between. This CDR3 contains 13 residues. CDR3 loop: CASSYHGGGPSHF. Written as DNA, the CDR3 is TGTGCCAGCAGTTACCACGGTGGGGGTCCCTCGCATTTT.

There are a few counts of this clonotype. The chain employs TRBV7-3 and TRBJ2-2; TRBD2 aligns across 11 bases. The CDR3 extends over 13 amino acids. Germline assignment: CDR1 SGHTA and CDR2 FQGTGA. J gave up 8 bases and V 8 bases, and 4 bases lay outside the gene matches. In nucleotides, the CDR3 is TGTGCCAGCCGCCTAGCGGGAGGTGGGGAGCTGTTTTTT. It codes for CASRLAGGGELFF.

V and J are TRBV6-1 and TRBJ2-2; D perhaps matches TRBD1 (6 bases). CDR1 and CDR2 (germline): MNHNS, SASEGT. V was cut by 6 bases and J by 5 bases, with 13 bases left in between. CDR3 length equals 14 residues. The CDR3 DNA follows: TGTGCCAGCAGGGGAAACAGGGTAACCGGGGAGCTGTTTTTT. This codes for CASRGNRVTGELFF.

The chain joins TRBV2 to TRBJ2-5; 8 nucleotides match TRBD2. The CDR3 length is 13 residues. V gave up 10 bases and J gave up 2 bases; unmatched junction bases: 6. The V gene's germline CDR1 is SNHLY and CDR2 FYNNEI. The CDR3 reads CATKEREQETQYF. The CDR3 nucleotides read TGTGCCACCAAAGAGCGGGAGCAAGAGACCCAGTACTTC. The whole variable domain, filled in from reference TRBV2 and TRBJ2-5, reads EPEVTQTPSHQVTQMGQEVILRCVPISNHLYFYWYRQILGQKVEFLVSFYNNEISEKSEIFDDQFSVERPDGSNFTLKIRSTKLEDSAMYFCATKEREQETQYFGPGTRLLVL.

The CDR3 nucleotides are TGTGCCAGCAGGCCCGCCAGGGACACCATATATTTT. Its protein is CASRPARDTIYF. This rearrangement joins TRBV12-3 or TRBV12-4 to TRBJ1-3, with TRBD1 as a possible D gene (5 bases). V dropped 6 bases and J dropped 8 bases, with 11 bases sitting between them. There are 12 residues in the CDR3.

This chain connects TRBV20-1 to TRBJ1-3; TRBD1 aligns across 9 bases. This CDR3 is built from 18 residues. V lost 5 bases, J lost 0 bases, and 14 bases stayed unmatched. Germline V lookup: CDR1 DFQATT, CDR2 SNEGSKA (reference sequence). CDR3 sequence (DNA): TGCAGTGCTCGACCAACCACGGGACAGGGCCGCTCTGGAAACACCATATATTTT. This translates into CSARPTTGQGRSGNTIYF.